Included here is one T cell receptor beta chain sequence, with context. The data originate from a study of blood T cell repertoires in COVID-19. Turning to the study itself: PBMCs, B-cell-depleted T cells, or T cells provided the cDNA or gDNA that made up the material.

Per germline, CDR1 LNHDA and CDR2 SQIVND (reference sequence). Germline trimming cut 0 bases from V and 3 bases from J; bases unmatched to any gene: 3. This CDR3 spans 15 amino acids. Clones were read by immunoSEQ multiplex PCR, and TCRdb kept only the in-frame ones, dropping some. The data contain about 36,000 clones, about nine tenths of them singletons. The V and J genes are TRBV19 and TRBJ1-1, with TRBD1 identical over 8 bases. The specimen sequenced was peripheral blood. The clonotype comes from a human donor in a cohort sampled during active COVID-19. In DNA, the CDR3 is TGTGCCAGTAGTATAGATGGACAGGGCTACACTGAAGCTTTCTTT. Amino acid sequence: CASSIDGQGYTEAFF.